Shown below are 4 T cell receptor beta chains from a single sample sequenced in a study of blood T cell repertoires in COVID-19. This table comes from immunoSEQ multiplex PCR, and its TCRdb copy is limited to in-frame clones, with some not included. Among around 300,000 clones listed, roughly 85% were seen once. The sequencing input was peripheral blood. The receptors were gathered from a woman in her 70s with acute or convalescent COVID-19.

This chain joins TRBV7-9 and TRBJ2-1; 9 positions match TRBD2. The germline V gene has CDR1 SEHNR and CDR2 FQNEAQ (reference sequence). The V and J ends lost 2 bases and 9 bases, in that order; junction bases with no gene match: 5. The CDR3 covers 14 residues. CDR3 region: CASSLSGGTSEQFF. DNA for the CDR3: TGTGCCAGCAGCTTAAGCGGGGGGACTTCTGAGCAGTTCTTC.

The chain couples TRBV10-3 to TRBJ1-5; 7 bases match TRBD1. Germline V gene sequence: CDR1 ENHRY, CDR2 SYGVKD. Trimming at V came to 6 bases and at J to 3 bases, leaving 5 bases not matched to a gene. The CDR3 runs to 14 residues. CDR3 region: CAISPTGFNQPQHF. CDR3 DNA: TGTGCCATCAGCCCGACAGGGTTCAATCAGCCCCAGCATTTT.

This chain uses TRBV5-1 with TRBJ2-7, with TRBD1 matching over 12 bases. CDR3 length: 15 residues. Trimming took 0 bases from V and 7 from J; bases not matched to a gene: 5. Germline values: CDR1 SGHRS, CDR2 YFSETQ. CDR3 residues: CASSLAGQGAGEQYF. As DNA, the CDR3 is TGCGCCAGCAGCTTGGCGGGACAGGGGGCAGGGGAGCAGTACTTC.

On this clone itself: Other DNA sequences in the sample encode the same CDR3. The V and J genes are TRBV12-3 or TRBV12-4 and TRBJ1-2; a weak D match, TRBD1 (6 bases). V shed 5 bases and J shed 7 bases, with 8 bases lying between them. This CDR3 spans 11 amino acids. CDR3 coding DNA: TGTGCCAGCAGTCCCAGGGGTGGCTACACCTTC. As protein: CASSPRGGYTF.